The clone carrying this TCR beta chain was observed a handful of times. If patients had autoimmune disease history or systemic immunosuppression, they were excluded. Assay: immunoSEQ multiplex PCR; the TCRdb copy retains only in-frame clones and omits some. The table has tens of thousands of clones, 70% to 85% seen once. The source of the sample is a study of OX40 agonist ivuxolimab in advanced cancers. Study information: All patients had ivuxolimab intravenously every 2 weeks at 0.01 to 10 mg/kg. Cohort: 65% to 90% men, mean age roughly 60, aged about 23 to 80.

Sequenced here: CD4+ or CD8+ T cells sorted from blood, sampled in a trial of the OX40 agonist ivuxolimab. The receptor was isolated from an adult with an advanced solid tumor such as melanoma, head and neck, liver or kidney cancer.

The CDR3 sequence is CASSLGGRAWDGYTF. Here the CDR3 DNA reads TGCGCCAGCAGCTTGGGGGGCAGGGCATGGGATGGCTACACCTTC. The chain is built from TRBV5-1 and TRBJ1-2; a possible D gene is TRBD1 (5 bases). With 0 bases removed from V and 6 bases from J, the gap between germline ends came to 15 bases. The CDR3 is 15 amino acids. The germline gives CDR1 SGHRS, CDR2 YFSETQ.